This T cell receptor beta chain is drawn from a study of early T cells in non-severe SARS-CoV-2 infection. Across the whole study: The authors sequenced bulk RNA from unsorted whole blood, leaving chains unpaired.

Findings and limits, study-wide: Using VDJdb, the matching emphasized anti-spike CD8 responses while missing private and CD4 specificities.

With regard to this clonotype: Antigen unknown.

This CDR3 spans 15 amino acids. CDR1 and CDR2 (germline): SGHRS, YFSETQ. V trimming: 0 bases; J trimming: 1 base; junction bases outside the gene matches: 0. Individual cDNA molecules carried attached unique molecular identifiers. Using its own MiXCR run on the 5' RACE reads, TCRdb lists one record per CDR3 protein. This sample has under 70,000 distinct CDR3 sequences, with about 6% found just once. The chain employs TRBV5-1 and TRBJ2-2; 7 bases line up with TRBD1. The TCR originated in an adult who was a healthcare worker with PCR-confirmed SARS-CoV-2 infection or an uninfected control (not recorded which). This specimen was whole blood, taken at baseline. In DNA form, the CDR3 reads TGCGCCAGCAGCTTGGACAGGGGGAACACCGGGGAGCTGTTTTTT. It is translated as CASSLDRGNTGELFF.